These 13 T cell receptor beta chains share one sample of origin, sequenced in a study of blood T cell repertoires in COVID-19. Assay: immunoSEQ multiplex PCR; the TCRdb copy retains only in-frame clones and omits some. The profile shows approximately 290,000 clones, roughly 90% of them singletons. Sequences were obtained from peripheral blood. The receptors stem from a young woman with COVID-19, enrolled during active disease.

CDR3 loop: CASSATGTGDNQPQHF. CDR3 bases: TGCGCCAGCAGCGCTACCGGGACAGGGGACAATCAGCCCCAGCATTTT. The chain carries TRBV4-1 and TRBJ1-5; 10 bases line up with TRBD1. The germline gives CDR1 MGHRA, CDR2 YSYEKL. This CDR3 contains 16 residues. V was clipped by 5 bases and J by 3 bases; unmatched bases: 7.

This clone has only one observation. The chain carries TRBV7-9 and TRBJ2-3; tentatively, D is TRBD1 (7 bases). CDR1 is SEHNR and CDR2 is FQNEAQ in the germline V gene (reference sequence). The CDR3 has 17 residues. Between the trimmed V and J ends, which lost 1 base and 2 bases, there was a span of 16 bases. Here the CDR3 reads CASSLELAGGNTDTQYF. CDR3 sequence (DNA): TGTGCCAGCAGCTTAGAGTTGGCAGGGGGGAACACAGATACGCAGTATTTT. The entire variable domain, with the rest obtained from reference TRBV7-9 and TRBJ2-3, is as follows: DTGVSQNPRHKITKRGQNVTFRCDPISEHNRLYWYRQTLGQGPEFLTYFQNEAQLEKSRLLSDRFSAERPKGSFSTLEIQRTEQGDSAMYLCASSLELAGGNTDTQYFGPGTRLTVL.

A single count supports this clone. This same CDR3 is encoded by further DNA sequences in the sample. V and J are TRBV27 and TRBJ2-7; 10 bases align to TRBD2. This CDR3 is built from 15 residues. The V gene's germline CDR1 is MNHEY and CDR2 SMNVEV (reference sequence). V lost 4 bases, J lost 4 bases, and 7 bases stayed unmatched. The chain's CDR3 is CASSSPLAGVYEQYF. The DNA of the CDR3 is TGTGCCAGCAGTTCCCCTCTAGCGGGAGTATACGAGCAGTACTTC.

A few counts support this clone. V gene TRBV30 combines with J gene TRBJ1-1, with TRBD1 matching over 7 bases. This CDR3 has 13 residues. The junction had 6 bases not matched to a gene; V was cut back by 1 base and J by 7 bases. Germline CDR1 and CDR2: GTSNPN and SVGIG (reference sequence). This chain's CDR3 is CAWSGSRDSEAFF. The CDR3 nucleotides read TGTGCCTGGAGTGGGAGTAGGGACAGTGAAGCTTTCTTT. The full variable domain, completed using reference TRBV30 and TRBJ1-1, is SQTIHQWPATLVQPVGSPLSLECTVEGTSNPNLYWYRQAAGRGLQLLFYSVGIGQISSEVPQNLSASRPQDRQFILSSKKLLLSDSGFYLCAWSGSRDSEAFFGQGTRLTVV.

The chain joins TRBV5-1 to TRBJ1-1; D is undetermined. This CDR3 spans 13 amino acids. Per the germline V gene, CDR1 is SGHRS and CDR2 is YFSETQ. Trimming took 4 bases from V and 5 from J, leaving 12 bases between them. CDR3 nucleotides: TGCGCCAGCAGCCCCCGGGGTTTGACTGAAGCTTTCTTT. This codes for CASSPRGLTEAFF.

This clone has only a few counts. The gene calls are TRBV6-5 and TRBJ2-7; 9 bases match TRBD1. CDR1 is MNHEY and CDR2 is SVGAGI in the germline V gene. Germline trimming cut 6 bases from V and 2 bases from J; bases unmatched to any gene: 2. The CDR3 is made up of 13 amino acids. The CDR3 spells CASRDRGPYEQYF. The CDR3 nucleotides read TGTGCCAGCAGGGACAGGGGCCCCTACGAGCAGTACTTC.

This chain joins TRBV5-1 and TRBJ1-2, with TRBD1 matching over 8 bases. V was pared by 3 bases and J by 3 bases, with 4 bases of the junction left unmatched. CDR1 is SGHRS, CDR2 YFSETQ, per germline. CDR3 length: 14 residues. CDR3 loop: CASSSLQGDYGYTF. The CDR3 DNA reads as TGCGCCAGCAGCTCTTTACAGGGGGACTATGGCTACACCTTC.

This clone came up once. V is TRBV5-1 and J is TRBJ2-3; 9 positions match TRBD2. The trim removed 6 bases at V and 3 bases at J, leaving 8 bases unmatched. Germline V gives CDR1 SGHRS, CDR2 YFSETQ. CDR3 length: 15 residues. The CDR3 bases are TGCGCCAGCACCCCAGGCGGGAGGGCGACAGATACGCAGTATTTT. Translated: CASTPGGRATDTQYF.

The rearrangement links TRBV10-2 to TRBJ1-5, with 7 bases that match TRBD1. The CDR3 has 15 residues. Germline V CDR1 and CDR2: WSHSY, SAAADI. V was clipped by 0 bases and J by 4 bases; unmatched bases: 3. Here the CDR3 reads CASSESTGFNQPQHF. The CDR3 nucleotides are TGCGCCAGCAGTGAGTCGACAGGGTTTAATCAGCCCCAGCATTTT.

The DNA of the CDR3 is TGTGCCAGTAGTACCACAGGGACAGGGTGGGGCCAGCCCCAGCATTTT. It translates to CASSTTGTGWGQPQHF. The chain combines TRBV19 with TRBJ1-5; 9 bases line up with TRBD1. This CDR3 comprises 16 residues. CDR1 LNHDA and CDR2 SQIVND come from the germline V gene (reference sequence). V was clipped by 4 bases and J by 7 bases; unmatched bases: 11.

The rearrangement links TRBV19 to TRBJ1-2, with 7 positions matching TRBD1. V trimming: 5 bases; J trimming: 7 bases; junction bases outside the gene matches: 10. This CDR3 is built from 14 residues. Germline values: CDR1 LNHDA, CDR2 SQIVND (reference sequence). The CDR3 is CASSPGTASLGYTF. CDR3 sequence (DNA): TGTGCCAGTAGTCCCGGGACAGCTTCCCTTGGCTACACCTTC.

The V gene is TRBV19, the J gene TRBJ2-7, with 9 bases that match TRBD2. V trimming: 6 bases; J trimming: 4 bases; junction bases outside the gene matches: 7. The germline V gene encodes CDR1 LNHDA and CDR2 SQIVND (reference sequence). CDR3 size: 14 residues. CDR3 protein: CASSPASGIYEQYF. CDR3 nucleotide sequence: TGTGCCAGTAGCCCCGCTAGCGGGATTTACGAGCAGTACTTC.

The genes are TRBV18 and TRBJ2-7; tentative D call: TRBD1 (6 bases). V was trimmed by 3 bases and J by 5 bases, leaving 11 bases between them. Germline loops: CDR1 KGHSH, CDR2 LQKENI. CDR3 length: 13 residues. The CDR3 sequence: CASSPGTFNEQYF. Here the CDR3 DNA reads TGTGCCAGCTCACCCGGGACATTCAACGAGCAGTACTTC.